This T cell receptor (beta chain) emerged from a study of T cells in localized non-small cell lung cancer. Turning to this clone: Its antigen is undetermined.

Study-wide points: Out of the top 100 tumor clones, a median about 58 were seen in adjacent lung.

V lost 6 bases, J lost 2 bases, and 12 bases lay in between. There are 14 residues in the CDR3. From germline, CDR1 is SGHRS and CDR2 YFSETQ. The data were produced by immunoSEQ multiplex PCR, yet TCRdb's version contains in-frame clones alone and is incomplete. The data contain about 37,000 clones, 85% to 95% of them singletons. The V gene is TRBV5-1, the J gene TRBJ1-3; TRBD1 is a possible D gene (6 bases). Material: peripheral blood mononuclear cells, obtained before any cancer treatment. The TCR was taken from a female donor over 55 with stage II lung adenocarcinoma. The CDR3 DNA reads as TGCGCCAGCACCGACGGGGGGCCTGGAAACACCATATATTTT. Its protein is CASTDGGPGNTIYF.